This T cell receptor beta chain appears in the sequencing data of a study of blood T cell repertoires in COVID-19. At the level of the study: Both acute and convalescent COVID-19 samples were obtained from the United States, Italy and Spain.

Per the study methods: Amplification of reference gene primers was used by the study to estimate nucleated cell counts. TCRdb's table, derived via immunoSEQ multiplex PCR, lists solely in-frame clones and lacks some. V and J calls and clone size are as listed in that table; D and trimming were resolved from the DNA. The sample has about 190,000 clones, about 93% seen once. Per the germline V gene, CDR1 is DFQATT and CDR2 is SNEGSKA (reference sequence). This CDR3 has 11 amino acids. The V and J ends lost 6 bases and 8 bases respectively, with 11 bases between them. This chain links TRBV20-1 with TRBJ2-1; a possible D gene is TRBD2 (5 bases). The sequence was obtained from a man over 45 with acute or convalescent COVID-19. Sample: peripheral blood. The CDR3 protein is CSATSGHEQFF. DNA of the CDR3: TGCAGTGCAACTAGTGGCCATGAGCAGTTCTTC.